A single sample is the source of the 5 T cell receptor beta chains below, sequenced in a study of T-cell memory formation after mild COVID-19 (TCRdb year 2021). Library generation was performed with 5' RACE. TCRdb names Illumina NovaSeq 6000 as the instrument used. TCRdb cleaned the public reads at Q25 with fastp, built clones with MiXCR and kept in-frame beta chains. Merged by CDR3 protein, the rows form single entries marked with the most common genes and DNA. Counted in this sample were under 85,000 distinct CDR3 sequences; approximately 13% of them appeared once. The top ten clonotypes cover 30% to 35% of the sample. The sequencing input was PBMCs or a T cell subset sorted from them (not recorded which). The receptors here all came from an adult woman who had mild COVID-19 (a few samples of this study predate the infection). The sample titles of this study are shuffled in the database, so cell type and time point are left out; the donor was told from shared clones.

This chain connects TRBV30 to TRBJ2-3; TRBD1 might be the D (5 bases). This CDR3 region has 12 residues. V was pared by 4 bases and J by 1 base, with 6 bases between. The germline V gene encodes CDR1 GTSNPN and CDR2 SVGIG (reference sequence). This CDR3 reads CAWKGGTDTQYF. Written as DNA, the CDR3 is TGTGCCTGGAAAGGGGGCACAGATACGCAGTATTTT. Together with reference TRBV30 and TRBJ2-3, the CDR3 gives the full variable domain: SQTIHQWPATLVQPVGSPLSLECTVEGTSNPNLYWYRQAAGRGLQLLFYSVGIGQISSEVPQNLSASRPQDRQFILSSKKLLLSDSGFYLCAWKGGTDTQYFGPGTRLTVL.

The chain recombines TRBV12-3 or TRBV12-4 with TRBJ2-5; 8 positions agree with TRBD2. CDR3 length equals 13 residues. J gave up 5 bases and V 6 bases, and 5 bases lay outside the gene matches. Here the CDR3 DNA reads TGTGCCAGCAGGCCGGGACTAGGGGAGACCCAGTACTTC. Translation: CASRPGLGETQYF.

CDR3 bases: TGTGCCAGCAGGGACGGAAGGGCTGAAGCTTTCTTT. It specifies CASRDGRAEAFF. The rearrangement links TRBV7-9 to TRBJ1-1, with D unclear. V lost 6 bases and J 6 bases, leaving 11 bases between the germline ends. CDR3 length: 12 residues. In germline, CDR1 is SEHNR, CDR2 FQNEAQ (reference sequence).

The V call is TRBV29-1, the J call TRBJ2-7; 9 positions match TRBD1. CDR1 is SQVTM and CDR2 is ANQGSEA in the germline V gene. Trimming took 7 bases from V and 7 from J; bases not matched to a gene: 14. The CDR3 runs to 14 residues. The DNA for the CDR3 is TGCAGCGCCTACCCGGGACAGGGAACGGATGAGCAGTACTTC. This codes for CSAYPGQGTDEQYF.

This clonotype turned up a few times. The V gene is TRBV4-1, the J gene TRBJ2-7; 9 positions match TRBD1. Germline V CDR1 and CDR2: MGHRA, YSYEKL. The CDR3 contains 15 residues. With 4 bases clipped from V and 6 bases from J, the junction kept 10 bases outside the gene matches. The CDR3 loop is CASSLEPGQGSEQYF. CDR3 nucleotide sequence: TGCGCCAGCAGCCTAGAACCGGGACAGGGAAGCGAGCAGTACTTC.